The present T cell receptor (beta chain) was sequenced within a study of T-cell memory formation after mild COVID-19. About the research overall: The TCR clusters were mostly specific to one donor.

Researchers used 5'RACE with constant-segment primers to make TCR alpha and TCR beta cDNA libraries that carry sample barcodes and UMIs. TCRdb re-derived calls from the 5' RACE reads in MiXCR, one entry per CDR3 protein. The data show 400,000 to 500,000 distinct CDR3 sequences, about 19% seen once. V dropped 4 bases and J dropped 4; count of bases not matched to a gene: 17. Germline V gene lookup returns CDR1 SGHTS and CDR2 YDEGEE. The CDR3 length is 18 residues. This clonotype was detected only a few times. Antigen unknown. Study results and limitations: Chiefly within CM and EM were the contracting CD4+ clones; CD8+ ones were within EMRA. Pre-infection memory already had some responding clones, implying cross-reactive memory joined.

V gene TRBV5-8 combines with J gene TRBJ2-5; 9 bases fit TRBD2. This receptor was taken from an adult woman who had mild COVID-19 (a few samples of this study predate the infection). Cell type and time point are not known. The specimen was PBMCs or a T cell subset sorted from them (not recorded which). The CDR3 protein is CASSPGAGGLTVAETQYF. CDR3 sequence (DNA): TGTGCCAGCAGCCCTGGAGCGGGAGGCCTCACTGTAGCAGAGACCCAGTACTTC. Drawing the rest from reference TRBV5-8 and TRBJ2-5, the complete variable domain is EAGVTQSPTHLIKTRGQQATLRCSPISGHTSVYWYQQALGLGLQFLLWYDEGEERNRGNFPPRFSGRQFPNYSSELNVNALELEDSALYLCASSPGAGGLTVAETQYFGPGTRLLVL.